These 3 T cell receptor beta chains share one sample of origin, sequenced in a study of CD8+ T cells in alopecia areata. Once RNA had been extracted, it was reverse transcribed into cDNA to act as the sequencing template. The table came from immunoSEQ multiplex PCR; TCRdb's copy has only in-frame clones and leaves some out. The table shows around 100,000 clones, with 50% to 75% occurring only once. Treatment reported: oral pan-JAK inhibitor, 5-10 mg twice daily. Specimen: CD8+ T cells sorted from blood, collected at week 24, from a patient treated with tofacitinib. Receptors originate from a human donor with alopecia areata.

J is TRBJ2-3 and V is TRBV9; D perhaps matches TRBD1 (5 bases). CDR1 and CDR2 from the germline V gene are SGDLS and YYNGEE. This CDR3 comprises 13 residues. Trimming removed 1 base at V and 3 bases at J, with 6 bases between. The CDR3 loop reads CASSVRGTDTQYF. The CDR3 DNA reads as TGTGCCAGCAGCGTAAGGGGTACAGATACGCAGTATTTT.

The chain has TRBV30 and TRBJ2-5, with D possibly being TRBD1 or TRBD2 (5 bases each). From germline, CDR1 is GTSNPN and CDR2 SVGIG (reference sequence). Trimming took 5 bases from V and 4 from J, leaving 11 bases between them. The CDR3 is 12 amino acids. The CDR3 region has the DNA TGTGCCTGGTGGGAGACAGCAGAGACCCAGTACTTC. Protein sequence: CAWWETAETQYF.

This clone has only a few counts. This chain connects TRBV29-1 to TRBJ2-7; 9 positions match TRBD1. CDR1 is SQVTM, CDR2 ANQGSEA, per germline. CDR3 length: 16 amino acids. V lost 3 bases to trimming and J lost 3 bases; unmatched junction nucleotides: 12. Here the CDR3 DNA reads TGCAGCGTTGAGGTCCTTAAACAGGGGGCGGGCTACGAGCAGTACTTC. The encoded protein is CSVEVLKQGAGYEQYF.